This paragraph reports one TCR beta chain. Germline V gene lookup returns CDR1 MRHNA and CDR2 SNTAGT. This CDR3 is 14 amino acids long. V was pared by 6 bases and J by 12 bases, with 12 bases of the junction left unmatched. This specimen belongs to a study of memory CD4+ T cells and cytomegalovirus serostatus. Single viable CD3+CD4+CD8-CD45RO+ cells were sorted as the memory CD4+ T cells. Total CD4+ T cells were enriched by CD4 positive selection. Measured with immunoSEQ multiplex PCR; TCRdb has only the in-frame clones, and not every one. The sample has 40,000 or so clones, about 79% seen once. The V call is TRBV6-4, the J call TRBJ2-1; the match to TRBD2 covers 9 bases. The receptor's source is an adult in good health and CMV-seronegative. The sequencing input was memory CD4+ T cells from blood. Written as DNA, the CDR3 is TGTGCCAGCAGCGCTAGCGGGGTTACAATGAGGCAGTTCTTC. Translation: CASSASGVTMRQFF.